The 11 T cell receptor beta chains listed next were all sequenced from one sample in a study of Ad26.COV2.S vaccination and SARS-CoV-2 variants. This sample's treatment: some 19 received Ad26.COV2.S at low or high dose, single or two shots; roughly 5 received placebo; per-sample allocation not given. Day 63 after the first vaccine or placebo injection was the time point for sampling. Clones were sequenced by immunoSEQ multiplex PCR, and TCRdb holds only the in-frame ones, with some missing. The profile shows 360,000 or so clones, around 89% of them singletons. Material: peripheral blood, obtained in a trial of Ad26.COV2.S vaccine versus placebo. The receptors come from a person between 18 and 60 years old who received the Ad26.COV2.S COVID-19 vaccine or a placebo.

The rearrangement joins TRBV9 to TRBJ2-1, with no clear D. V was pared by 0 bases and J by 9 bases, with 10 bases between. The germline gives CDR1 SGDLS, CDR2 YYNGEE. This CDR3 comprises 13 residues. This CDR3 is CASSVEDESEQFF. CDR3 in DNA: TGTGCCAGCAGCGTAGAGGACGAATCTGAGCAGTTCTTC. The full variable domain, completed using reference TRBV9 and TRBJ2-1, is DSGVTQTPKHLITATGQRVTLRCSPRSGDLSVYWYQQSLDQGLQFLIQYYNGEERAKGNILERFSAQQFPDLHSELNLSSLELGDSALYFCASSVEDESEQFFGPGTRLTVL.

CDR3 sequence (DNA): TGTGCCACCGCCGGGTCCTACAATGAGCAGTTCTTC. Protein product: CATAGSYNEQFF. V and J are TRBV24-1 and TRBJ2-1, with D unresolved. With 9 bases removed from V and 1 base from J, the gap between germline ends came to 6 bases. This CDR3 spans 12 amino acids. CDR1 and CDR2 (germline): KGHDR, SFDVKD.

The rearrangement links TRBV29-1 to TRBJ2-5, with D possibly being TRBD1 (5 bases). The CDR3 length is 12 residues. V dropped 6 bases and J dropped 1 base, with 9 bases sitting between them. The germline V gene encodes CDR1 SQVTM and CDR2 ANQGSEA. CDR3 region: CSVRQLQETQYF. CDR3 DNA: TGCAGCGTACGACAGCTCCAAGAGACCCAGTACTTC.

The rearrangement links TRBV2 to TRBJ2-1; 8 bases line up with TRBD1. V lost 5 bases to trimming and J lost 0 bases; unmatched junction nucleotides: 6. From germline, CDR1 is SNHLY and CDR2 FYNNEI. CDR3 length: 16 residues. In DNA form, the CDR3 reads TGTGCCAGCAGTAGACAGGGGCGAAGCTCCTACAATGAGCAGTTCTTC. Translating gives CASSRQGRSSYNEQFF.

The chain is built from TRBV5-4 and TRBJ2-5; 10 positions agree with TRBD1. Trimming cost V 3 bases and J 4 bases; bases outside gene matches: 9. CDR1 is SGHNT and CDR2 is YYREEE in the germline V gene (reference sequence). This CDR3 region has 16 residues. The CDR3 loop reads CASSSTGTGVIETQYF. The CDR3 DNA is TGTGCCAGCAGCTCCACCGGGACAGGGGTAATAGAGACCCAGTACTTC. Full variable domain (missing parts from reference TRBV5-4 and TRBJ2-5): ETGVTQSPTHLIKTRGQQVTLRCSSQSGHNTVSWYQQALGQGPQFIFQYYREEENGRGNFPPRFSGLQFPNYSSELNVNALELDDSALYLCASSSTGTGVIETQYFGPGTRLLVL.

For the CDR3, the DNA is TGTGCCAGCAGTCCGAGGATCTTCCCCACCGGGGAGCTGTTTTTT. Its protein product is CASSPRIFPTGELFF. The chain combines TRBV28 with TRBJ2-2; D not resolved. Trimming took 5 bases from V and 4 from J, leaving 14 bases between them. This CDR3 region has 15 residues. Germline lookup yields CDR1 MDHEN and CDR2 SYDVKM.

The chain is built from TRBV3-1 (or the pseudogene TRBV3-2) and TRBJ1-6; D is possibly TRBD1 (5 bases). Germline lookup yields CDR1 LGHDT and CDR2 YNNKEL (reference sequence). The length of the CDR3 is 13 residues. V gave up 4 bases and J gave up 14 bases, with 15 bases separating them. CDR3 sequence: CASSPGRLGTLHF. CDR3 DNA: TGTGCCAGCAGCCCGGGACGCTTGGGAACCCTCCACTTT.

The rearrangement joins TRBV10-3 to TRBJ1-6; D ambiguous. The germline V gene has CDR1 ENHRY and CDR2 SYGVKD. There are 14 residues in the CDR3. Trimming took off 2 bases at V and 8 bases at J, with 10 bases between the two ends. CDR3 amino acids: CAISEELPHSPLHF. DNA of the CDR3: TGTGCCATCAGTGAGGAATTACCTCATTCACCCCTCCACTTT.

This clone was recorded only once. CDR3 nucleotide sequence: TGTGCCATCAGTGAGTCGGGGGGAGAGTACGAGCAGTACTTC. It yields the protein CAISESGGEYEQYF. V and J are TRBV10-3 and TRBJ2-7; D perhaps matches TRBD2 (6 bases). The length of the CDR3 is 14 residues. V lost 0 bases and J 4 bases, leaving 10 bases between the germline ends. Germline CDR1 and CDR2: ENHRY and SYGVKD.

This clone was counted once. This chain uses TRBV10-3 with TRBJ2-5; 8 nucleotides agree with TRBD1. V lost 0 bases and J lost 6; bases outside the gene matches: 3. This CDR3 region has 14 residues. In germline, CDR1 is ENHRY, CDR2 SYGVKD. CDR3 sequence reads: CAISESGRGQTQYF. The CDR3 nucleotides are TGTGCCATCAGTGAGTCCGGCAGGGGGCAGACCCAGTACTTC.

The V gene is TRBV5-1, the J gene TRBJ2-3; maybe TRBD2 (5 bases). Germline CDR1 SGHRS, CDR2 YFSETQ. V was pared by 2 bases and J by 6 bases, with 10 bases between. The CDR3 consists of 13 residues. CDR3 sequence: CASSLGRGDTQYF. The CDR3 DNA follows: TGCGCCAGCAGCTTAGGGAGAGGGGATACGCAGTATTTT.